The 2 T cell receptor beta chains listed next were all sequenced from one sample in a study of T-cell reconstitution after alpha-beta-depleted transplantation in children. Unique molecular identifiers were used to barcode this TCRbeta library. TCRdb reprocessed the PCR reads via MiXCR and lists one record per CDR3 protein. The data hold 640,000 or so distinct CDR3 sequences, with over 15% observed a single time. Sequenced here: PBMCs from the stem cell graft donor, sampled from the stem cell graft. These TCRs come from a human donor who donated a stem cell graft to a child with acute myeloid leukemia.

The sample holds many counts of this clonotype. The J gene is TRBJ2-7, the V gene TRBV12-3 or TRBV12-4; TRBD1 matches at 9 bases. The CDR3 contains 15 residues. V gave up 4 bases and J gave up 3 bases; unmatched junction bases: 7. The CDR3 here is CASSSGTGLVYEQYF. CDR3 nucleotide sequence: TGTGCCAGCAGTTCGGGGACAGGGCTCGTCTACGAGCAGTACTTC.

CDR3 region: CAILTGDIQPQHF. In DNA, the CDR3 is TGTGCCATCCTGACAGGGGATATCCAGCCCCAGCATTTT. The chain links TRBV24-1 to TRBJ1-5; 8 bases fit TRBD1. V was clipped by 11 bases and J by 7 bases; unmatched bases: 9. The CDR3 contains 13 residues. Germline CDR1 and CDR2: KGHDR and SFDVKD.